Here is one T cell receptor (beta chain) with its context. Germline V CDR1 and CDR2: ENHRY, SYGVKD. V lost 0 bases, J lost 3 bases, and 9 bases lay in between. CDR3 size: 15 residues. The sample comes from a study of Tregs in tolerant kidney transplant recipients. Related graft donors supplied nonmyeloablative bone marrow transplants, and mixed chimerism was transient. TCRdb's table, derived via immunoSEQ multiplex PCR, lists solely in-frame clones and lacks some. The data hold tens of thousands of clones, with roughly 93% observed a single time. The sequencing used CD4+ T cells from blood (PBMCs), collected 12 months after the transplant. The source of this sequence is a human patient who received a combined kidney and bone marrow transplant. A subset of T cells may come from the graft donor. The chain has TRBV10-3 and TRBJ2-1; D not resolved. The CDR3: CAISESRLDYNEQFF. CDR3 DNA sequence: TGTGCCATCAGTGAGTCGCGTCTAGACTACAATGAGCAGTTCTTC.